Listed below are T cell receptor beta chains from one sample, sequenced in a study of blood T cell repertoires in COVID-19. Method: immunoSEQ multiplex PCR; TCRdb's copy keeps in-frame clones and lacks some. The table records over 85,000 clones, roughly 85% of them present only once. Sequenced sample: peripheral blood. The receptors were sampled from a man in his sixties with acute or convalescent COVID-19. CDR3s include the opening cysteine and the closing phenylalanine or tryptophan. Each record gives: V gene, J gene, CDR3 protein.

v_call: TRBV6-2/TRBV6-3; j_call: TRBJ1-6; cdr3_aa: CASSPDRVYSPLHF
v_call: TRBV6-5; j_call: TRBJ2-3; cdr3_aa: CATRKGLPVPHTQYF
v_call: TRBV5-4; j_call: TRBJ1-6; cdr3_aa: CASSLYTSAHNSPLHF
v_call: TRBV30; j_call: TRBJ1-6; cdr3_aa: CAWSVLGRGSYNSPLHF
v_call: TRBV18; j_call: TRBJ1-1; cdr3_aa: CASSGQSGRTEAFF
v_call: TRBV18; j_call: TRBJ2-5; cdr3_aa: CASSPPIGSGETQYF
v_call: TRBV4-3; j_call: TRBJ2-3; cdr3_aa: CASSQGGGGFSTDTQYF
v_call: TRBV9; j_call: TRBJ1-4; cdr3_aa: CASSVGATDEKLFF
v_call: TRBV7-2; j_call: TRBJ1-6; cdr3_aa: CASSWKGDSPLHF
v_call: TRBV12-3/TRBV12-4; j_call: TRBJ2-5; cdr3_aa: CASSFSGRETQYF
v_call: TRBV3-1/TRBV3-2; j_call: TRBJ2-3; cdr3_aa: CASSQGTSGGHTQYF
v_call: TRBV6-5; j_call: TRBJ1-2; cdr3_aa: CASSYSVGQGRGYTF
v_call: TRBV19; j_call: TRBJ1-1; cdr3_aa: CASSLHILKAFF
v_call: TRBV30; j_call: TRBJ2-1; cdr3_aa: CAWAGLAGGVRGNEQFF
v_call: TRBV21-1; j_call: TRBJ2-1; cdr3_aa: CASAPGLAYNEQFF
v_call: TRBV29-1; j_call: TRBJ2-3; cdr3_aa: CSFTLTDTQYF
v_call: TRBV5-4; j_call: TRBJ1-2; cdr3_aa: CASSLPTGTASGYTF
v_call: TRBV7-2; j_call: TRBJ2-7; cdr3_aa: CASAAGNEQYF
v_call: TRBV23-1; j_call: TRBJ2-7; cdr3_aa: CASSDGLAGVYEQYF
v_call: TRBV1; j_call: TRBJ2-3; cdr3_aa: CTSSGPAGGPISTDTQYF
v_call: TRBV19; j_call: TRBJ1-2; cdr3_aa: CASSIGGADYGYTF
v_call: TRBV28; j_call: TRBJ2-7; cdr3_aa: CASSLGDEQYF
v_call: TRBV5-1; j_call: TRBJ2-1; cdr3_aa: CASSSGLAGGPLNEQFF
v_call: TRBV5-5; j_call: TRBJ2-3; cdr3_aa: CASSLETSTDTQYF
v_call: TRBV19; j_call: TRBJ1-5; cdr3_aa: CATLQGNGNQPQHF
v_call: TRBV9; j_call: TRBJ1-2; cdr3_aa: CASSVAGQVNYGYTF
v_call: TRBV7-2; j_call: TRBJ2-5; cdr3_aa: CASTDRGGGGAVTETQYF
v_call: TRBV2; j_call: TRBJ2-5; cdr3_aa: CASNLLETQYF
v_call: TRBV7-2; j_call: TRBJ2-2; cdr3_aa: CASSLNRAIGELFF
v_call: TRBV5-4; j_call: TRBJ2-2; cdr3_aa: CASSPRGLPNTGELFF
v_call: TRBV10-3; j_call: TRBJ1-6; cdr3_aa: CAISAQDRDNSPLHF
v_call: TRBV5-8; j_call: TRBJ1-1; cdr3_aa: CASSLVRGAVAVMNTEAFF
v_call: TRBV7-2; j_call: TRBJ2-7; cdr3_aa: CASSSGTSGRTYEQYF
v_call: TRBV6-5; j_call: TRBJ1-2; cdr3_aa: CATEARGIYGYTF
v_call: TRBV6-1; j_call: TRBJ2-2; cdr3_aa: CASSEGYRGRTGELFF
v_call: TRBV19; j_call: TRBJ2-7; cdr3_aa: CASSLTGDGSYEQYF
v_call: TRBV19; j_call: TRBJ2-5; cdr3_aa: CASSATRGRGTQYF
v_call: TRBV24-1; j_call: TRBJ2-3; cdr3_aa: CATSGGLADSTDTQYF
v_call: TRBV19; j_call: TRBJ2-6; cdr3_aa: CASSRRLGQSSGANVLTF
v_call: TRBV18; j_call: TRBJ1-5; cdr3_aa: CASSPSNSPRSNQPQHF